These T cell receptor beta chains were read from a single sample in a study of T-cell reconstitution after alpha-beta-depleted transplantation in children. Via MiXCR, TCRdb re-called the PCR reads, giving one row per CDR3 protein. The repertoire holds a few hundred thousand distinct CDR3 sequences, 25% to 30% seen once, with approximately 33% in the top ten. Material: PBMCs, obtained before TCRalphabeta/CD19-depleted stem cell transplant. These receptors all stem from a boy younger than two with Wiskott-Aldrich syndrome, due to receive a stem cell transplant. Each CDR3 is given with its conserved first and last residue. The D gene is left open where the match is weak. Expanded clones get a size class; other rows say once, few or many, or leave the size out.

-	TRBJ2-3	TRBV5-1	-	CASSGGDTDTQYF	TGCGCCAGCAGCGGTGGGGACACAGATACGCAGTATTTT
TRBD1	TRBJ2-7	TRBV5-1	few	CASSPTGTGAYEQYF	TGCGCCAGCAGCCCAACCGGGACAGGGGCCTACGAGCAGTACTTC
-	TRBJ2-7	TRBV5-1	-	CASSLRIGQPNYEQYF	TGCGCCAGCAGCTTGCGGATCGGGCAGCCCAACTACGAGCAGTACTTC
TRBD2	TRBJ2-1	TRBV27	-	CASSLRPASGRGEQFF	TGTGCCAGCAGTCTACGTCCCGCTAGCGGGAGAGGTGAGCAGTTCTTC
TRBD1	TRBJ2-1	TRBV5-1	few	CASSFQGADEQFF	TGCGCCAGCAGCTTTCAGGGGGCCGATGAGCAGTTCTTC
-	TRBJ1-3	TRBV29-1	-	CSVTGSGNTIYF	TGCAGCGTGACAGGCTCTGGAAACACCATATATTTT
-	TRBJ1-6	TRBV7-9	few	CASSLSQGGSPLHF	TGTGCCAGCAGCTTAAGTCAGGGTGGTTCACCCCTCCACTTT
-	TRBJ2-7	TRBV24-1	-	CATSDPMGGKDYEQYF	TGTGCCACCAGTGATCCGATGGGGGGAAAGGACTACGAGCAGTACTTC
TRBD1	TRBJ2-4	TRBV20-1	-	CSARDRERAKNIQYF	TGCAGTGCAAGGGACAGGGAACGAGCCAAAAACATTCAGTACTTC
-	TRBJ2-2	TRBV27	-	CASSLKGFTGELFF	TGTGCCAGCAGTTTAAAGGGTTTCACCGGGGAGCTGTTTTTT
-	TRBJ2-1	TRBV6-5	few	CASSYVTGTYNEQFF	TGTGCCAGCAGTTACGTGACAGGTACCTACAATGAGCAGTTCTTC
-	TRBJ2-5	TRBV27	-	CASSLSIQEETQYF	TGTGCCAGCAGTTTATCGATACAGGAAGAGACCCAGTACTTC
TRBD1	TRBJ2-6	TRBV7-8	-	CASSYRDRSLSGANVLTF	TGTGCCAGCAGCTATAGGGACAGGAGCTTGTCTGGGGCCAACGTCCTGACTTTC
-	TRBJ1-5	TRBV15	-	CATSRGQINQPQHF	TGTGCCACCAGCAGGGGTCAGATCAATCAGCCCCAGCATTTT
-	TRBJ2-2	TRBV10-3	few	CAISESGLMNTGELFF	TGTGCCATCAGTGAGTCGGGGCTTATGAACACCGGGGAGCTGTTTTTT
TRBD1	TRBJ2-3	TRBV20-1	few	CSAGQGASTDTQYF	TGCAGTGCTGGACAGGGGGCTAGCACAGATACGCAGTATTTT
-	TRBJ2-7	TRBV20-1	-	CSARGVPRAYEQYF	TGCAGTGCTAGAGGAGTTCCGAGGGCTTACGAGCAGTACTTC
-	TRBJ1-6	TRBV28	-	CASSSPVVSPLHF	TGTGCCAGCAGTTCCCCGGTTGTGTCACCCCTCCACTTT
-	TRBJ1-1	TRBV10-3	-	CAISESPDSNTEAFF	TGTGCCATCAGTGAGTCTCCAGATTCGAACACTGAAGCTTTCTTT
-	TRBJ2-6	TRBV5-1	-	CASSSRGLSGANVLTF	TGCGCCAGCAGCTCACGGGGGCTGTCTGGGGCCAACGTCCTGACTTTC
TRBD2	TRBJ2-2	TRBV12-3/TRBV12-4	-	CATNSGPNTGELFF	TGTGCCACCAATAGCGGGCCAAACACCGGGGAGCTGTTTTTT
-	TRBJ2-5	TRBV9	-	CASSVGGVQETQYF	TGTGCCAGCAGCGTAGGGGGAGTACAAGAGACCCAGTACTTC
TRBD1	TRBJ1-4	TRBV7-2	-	CASSLAGQGVNEKLFF	TGTGCCAGCAGCCTCGCGGGACAGGGCGTGAATGAAAAACTGTTTTTT
-	TRBJ2-1	TRBV25-1	-	CASSDPAGPSYNEQFF	TGTGCCAGCAGTGACCCAGCGGGCCCCTCCTACAATGAGCAGTTCTTC
-	TRBJ1-5	TRBV6-2/TRBV6-3	-	CASSPRGPGSSNQPQHF	TGTGCCAGCTCCCCGCGTGGTCCGGGGTCAAGCAATCAGCCCCAGCATTTT
TRBD1	TRBJ1-5	TRBV7-6	few	CASSPGTGIAFGNQPQHF	TGTGCCAGCAGCCCCGGGACAGGGATAGCATTTGGCAATCAGCCCCAGCATTTT
-	TRBJ1-5	TRBV6-1	-	CASSTSAGAGNQPQHF	TGTGCCAGCAGTACCAGCGCAGGGGCCGGGAATCAGCCCCAGCATTTT
-	TRBJ2-3	TRBV12-3/TRBV12-4	-	CASSPLGSSLTDTQYF	TGTGCCAGCAGTCCCCTCGGGAGTAGTCTCACAGATACGCAGTATTTT
TRBD1	TRBJ2-5	TRBV27	-	CASSLRTGRETQYF	TGTGCCAGCAGTCTACGGACAGGGAGGGAGACCCAGTACTTC
TRBD2	TRBJ2-3	TRBV27	few	CASRPTSVKRADTQYF	TGTGCCAGCAGACCCACTAGCGTCAAACGTGCAGATACGCAGTATTTT
-	TRBJ2-7	TRBV2	few	CASRRTTYEQYF	TGTGCCAGCAGACGGACTACCTACGAGCAGTACTTC
-	TRBJ1-5	TRBV10-1	few	CASSEWGEESNQPQHF	TGCGCCAGCAGTGAGTGGGGGGAGGAAAGCAATCAGCCCCAGCATTTT
-	TRBJ2-1	TRBV6-1	-	CASSSRANYNEQFF	TGTGCCAGCAGCTCCCGGGCTAACTACAATGAGCAGTTCTTC
-	TRBJ2-1	TRBV29-1	-	CSVEGQGYNEQFF	TGCAGCGTTGAAGGCCAGGGGTACAATGAGCAGTTCTTC
TRBD1	TRBJ2-7	TRBV5-1	few	CASSFEGTGLYEQYF	TGCGCCAGCAGCTTTGAGGGGACAGGGTTATACGAGCAGTACTTC
TRBD1	TRBJ1-3	TRBV5-1	-	CASSPGQVEDTIYF	TGCGCCAGCAGCCCAGGACAGGTTGAGGACACCATATATTTT
-	TRBJ2-7	TRBV20-1	-	CSAREGNPLEQYF	TGCAGTGCTAGAGAGGGTAACCCCCTCGAGCAGTACTTC
-	TRBJ2-2	TRBV11-2	-	CASSLVFGYSGTGELFF	TGTGCCAGCAGCTTAGTGTTTGGTTACTCGGGGACCGGGGAGCTGTTTTTT
-	TRBJ1-2	TRBV5-1	few	CASSLIGGGGYTF	TGCGCCAGCAGCTTGATAGGAGGAGGCGGCTACACCTTC
TRBD1	TRBJ2-4	TRBV7-2	-	CASSLVGTGAKNIQYF	TGTGCCAGCAGCTTAGTGGGGACAGGGGCCAAAAACATTCAGTACTTC
TRBD1	TRBJ2-7	TRBV5-1	few	CASSLEVGQGAHEQYF	TGCGCCAGCAGCTTGGAAGTGGGACAGGGGGCCCACGAGCAGTACTTC